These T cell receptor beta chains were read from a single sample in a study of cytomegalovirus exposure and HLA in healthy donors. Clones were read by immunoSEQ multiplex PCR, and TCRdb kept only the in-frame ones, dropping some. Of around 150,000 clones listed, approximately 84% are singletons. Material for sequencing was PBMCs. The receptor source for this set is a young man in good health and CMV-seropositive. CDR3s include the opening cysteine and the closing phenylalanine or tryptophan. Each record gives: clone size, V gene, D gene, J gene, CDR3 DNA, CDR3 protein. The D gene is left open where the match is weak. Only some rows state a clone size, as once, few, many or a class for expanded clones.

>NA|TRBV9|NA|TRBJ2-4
TGTGCCAGCAGCGTAAGCGGAGACGCCAAAAACATTCAGTACTTC
CASSVSGDAKNIQYF
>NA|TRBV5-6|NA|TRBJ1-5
TGTGCCAGCAGCCCCTCGCCACAAATCAATCAGCCCCAGCATTTT
CASSPSPQINQPQHF
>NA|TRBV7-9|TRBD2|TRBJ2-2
TGTGCCAGCAGTCCGAGACCCGGGGGGGCCCCCGGGGAGCTGTTTTTT
CASSPRPGGAPGELFF
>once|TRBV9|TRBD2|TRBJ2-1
TGTGCCAGCAGCACCTGGGGGGGTGGGGAGCAGTTCTTC
CASSTWGGGEQFF
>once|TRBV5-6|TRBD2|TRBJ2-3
TGTGCCAGCAGCTTTCCTAGGGGAGGGACAGATACGCAGTATTTT
CASSFPRGGTDTQYF
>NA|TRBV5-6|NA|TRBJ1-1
TGTGCCAGCAGCTTGGTCGGGGGGGGTGAAGCTTTCTTT
CASSLVGGGEAFF
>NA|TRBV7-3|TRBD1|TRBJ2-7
TGTGCCAGCAGCTTAGGGGGTGGACAGGGGGCTTTGCAGTACTTC
CASSLGGGQGALQYF
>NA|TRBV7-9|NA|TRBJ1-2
TGTGCCAGCAGCTTACAGGCAGGGGAAAACTATGGCTACACCTTC
CASSLQAGENYGYTF
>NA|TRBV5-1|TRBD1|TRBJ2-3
TGCGCCAGCAGCGGGACAGCCCCAGATACGCAGTATTTT
CASSGTAPDTQYF
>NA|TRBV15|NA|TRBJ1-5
TGTGCCACCAGCAGAGTGGGACAAAGACCATATAGCAATCAGCCCCAGCATTTT
CATSRVGQRPYSNQPQHF
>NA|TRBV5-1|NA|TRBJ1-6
TGCGCCAGCAGCTTGGGTGGGACAACGGATAATTCACCCCTCCACTTT
CASSLGGTTDNSPLHF
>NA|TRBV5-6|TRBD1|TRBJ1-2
TGTGCCAGCAGCCAAGGACAGGGGGCTAGAAGCTACACCTTC
CASSQGQGARSYTF